The 3 T cell receptor beta chains presented below share a single source sample, sequenced in a study of cytomegalovirus exposure and HLA in healthy donors (dated by TCRdb to about 2017). Receptors were amplified or captured by the immunoSEQ multiplex PCR assay. A mixture of 60 forward primers for TCR Vbeta segments and 13 reverse primers for TCR Jbeta segments was used in the multiplex PCR. This immuneACCESS table, as held by TCRdb, lists in-frame sequences with V and J called but not all clones. Of the missing ones, under half trace to an unresolved V gene in checked studies; the others have no known cause. This sample is represented by around 67,000 clones; 80% to 90% of them were singletons. The biggest ten clones account for 12% of the sample. Sequenced sample: PBMCs. The receptors were gathered from a woman in her 30s in good health and CMV-seropositive.

V gene TRBV7-2 combines with J gene TRBJ1-2; 7 bases align to TRBD1. Germline V gives CDR1 SGHTA, CDR2 FQGNSA. Unmatched junction bases numbered 4, after V lost 3 bases and J lost 3 bases. This CDR3 contains 14 residues. CDR3 nucleotides: TGTGCCAGCAGCTTTCTCCAGGGGGACTATGGCTACACCTTC. It translates to CASSFLQGDYGYTF. Filled out from reference TRBV7-2 and TRBJ1-2, the complete variable domain reads GAGVSQSPSNKVTEKGKDVELRCDPISGHTALYWYRQSLGQGLEFLIYFQGNSAPDKSGLPSDRFSAERTGGSVSTLTIQRTQQEDSAVYLCASSFLQGDYGYTFGSGTRLTVV.

This CDR3 reads CASSPRTGAETQYF. CDR3 coding DNA: TGTGCCAGCAGTCCGCGGACAGGGGCGGAGACCCAGTACTTC. The gene calls are TRBV6-6 and TRBJ2-5, with TRBD1 matching over 9 bases. The V gene's germline CDR1 is MNHNY and CDR2 SVGAGI (reference sequence). This CDR3 comprises 14 residues. V lost 5 bases to trimming and J lost 5 bases; unmatched junction nucleotides: 6.

This clone was observed a handful of times. J is TRBJ2-2 and V is TRBV6-5; 10 nucleotides align to TRBD1. Germline lookup yields CDR1 MNHEY and CDR2 SVGAGI. This CDR3 comprises 15 residues. The V and J ends lost 6 bases and 4 bases, in that order; junction bases with no gene match: 5. CDR3 DNA: TGTGCCAGCAGGCGACAGGGGGCTTCCACCGGGGAGCTGTTTTTT. Its protein is CASRRQGASTGELFF.